What follows are 16 T cell receptor beta chains derived from one specimen sequenced in a study of blood T cell repertoires in COVID-19. Produced via immunoSEQ multiplex PCR; TCRdb's table is partial and in-frame only. The table lists over 350,000 clones, about 85% of them singletons. The sequenced sample was PBMCs or T cells enriched from blood (not recorded which). The receptors stem from a woman between 18 and 30 years old with acute COVID-19.

The CDR3 spells CASSLRTSGQETQYF. In DNA form, the CDR3 reads TGTGCCAGCAGCTTACGGACTAGCGGACAAGAGACCCAGTACTTC. The rearrangement uses TRBV13 and TRBJ2-5; TRBD2 aligns across 10 bases. The CDR3 has 15 residues. V shed 2 bases and J 2 bases; nucleotides not matched to a gene: 2. CDR1 and CDR2 (germline): PRHDT, FYEKMQ (reference sequence).

CDR3: CASRTDSDTDTQYF. The CDR3 coding sequence is TGTGCCAGCAGAACAGACAGCGACACAGATACGCAGTATTTT. The chain has TRBV7-9 and TRBJ2-3; perhaps TRBD1 as D (5 bases). Trimming pared 6 bases from V and 2 bases from J, leaving 12 bases between. Germline V lookup: CDR1 SEHNR, CDR2 FQNEAQ (reference sequence). The CDR3 length is 14 residues. Drawing the rest from reference TRBV7-9 and TRBJ2-3, the complete variable domain is DTGVSQNPRHKITKRGQNVTFRCDPISEHNRLYWYRQTLGQGPEFLTYFQNEAQLEKSRLLSDRFSAERPKGSFSTLEIQRTEQGDSAMYLCASRTDSDTDTQYFGPGTRLTVL.

The chain employs TRBV5-1 and TRBJ1-4, with 12 bases that match TRBD1. CDR3 length: 14 residues. The J segment lost 7 bases and the V segment lost 4 bases, leaving 2 bases of the junction unmatched. Germline lookup yields CDR1 SGHRS and CDR2 YFSETQ. The CDR3 protein is CASSRDRGPEKLFF. CDR3 bases: TGCGCCAGCAGCCGGGACAGGGGGCCTGAAAAACTGTTTTTT.

This clone has more than one count but fewer than ten. Other DNA variants within this sample encode the same CDR3. The genes are TRBV12-3 or TRBV12-4 and TRBJ2-2, with D tentatively TRBD1 (5 bases). V lost 6 bases, J lost 4 bases, and 6 bases lay in between. The CDR3 has 12 amino acids. CDR3 sequence reads: CASSQGTGELFF. CDR3 DNA: TGTGCCAGCAGCCAGGGCACCGGGGAGCTGTTTTTT.

The chain links TRBV7-9 to TRBJ1-4, with 9 bases matching TRBD1. This CDR3 spans 14 amino acids. Trimming removed 3 bases from V and 7 bases from J; junction bases left unmatched: 3. The V gene's germline CDR1 is SEHNR and CDR2 FQNEAQ (reference sequence). CDR3: CASSLGQGGEKLFF. The CDR3 DNA is TGTGCCAGCAGCTTGGGACAGGGTGGTGAAAAACTGTTTTTT.

V usage is TRBV12-5 and J usage is TRBJ2-5; D perhaps matches TRBD1 (6 bases). Germline V gene sequence: CDR1 LGHNT, CDR2 FRNRAP. V dropped 4 bases and J dropped 6 bases, with 15 bases sitting between them. CDR3 length: 14 residues. This CDR3 is CASGSPGHHKTQYF. The CDR3 nucleotides are TGTGCTAGTGGTTCCCCGGGACACCATAAGACCCAGTACTTC. The entire variable domain, with the rest obtained from reference TRBV12-5 and TRBJ2-5, is as follows: DARVTQTPRHKVTEMGQEVTMRCQPILGHNTVFWYRQTMMQGLELLAYFRNRAPLDDSGMPKDRFSAEMPDATLATLKIQPSEPRDSAVYFCASGSPGHHKTQYFGPGTRLLVL.

This CDR3 reads CASSLEGDTGELFF. DNA of the CDR3: TGTGCCAGCAGCTTGGAAGGGGACACCGGGGAGCTGTTTTTT. This chain joins TRBV5-4 and TRBJ2-2, with a possible D match to TRBD1 (5 bases). Germline V lookup: CDR1 SGHNT, CDR2 YYREEE (reference sequence). The CDR3 runs 14 residues. The V and J ends lost 0 bases and 3 bases respectively, with 6 bases between them. The whole variable domain, remainder taken from reference TRBV5-4 and TRBJ2-2, is ETGVTQSPTHLIKTRGQQVTLRCSSQSGHNTVSWYQQALGQGPQFIFQYYREEENGRGNFPPRFSGLQFPNYSSELNVNALELDDSALYLCASSLEGDTGELFFGEGSRLTVL.

The chain is built from TRBV28 and TRBJ1-4, with D unclear. Germline CDR1 and CDR2: MDHEN and SYDVKM. The CDR3 consists of 14 residues. Trimming shortened V by 1 base and J by 6 bases, and 9 bases separated the two germline ends. The CDR3 region is CASSLLASHEKLFF. The CDR3 nucleotides are TGTGCCAGCAGTTTATTGGCCAGTCATGAAAAACTGTTTTTT.

The V gene is TRBV7-2, the J gene TRBJ2-3, with 16 bases that match TRBD2. The CDR3 is made up of 17 amino acids. After removal of 4 bases from V and 7 bases from J, the junction contained 8 bases not matched to a gene. Germline values: CDR1 SGHTA, CDR2 FQGNSA. CDR3 amino acids: CASSSGTSGRALYTQYF. The CDR3 DNA is TGTGCCAGCAGCTCGGGGACTAGCGGGAGGGCCTTGTATACGCAGTATTTT. The whole variable domain, filled in from reference TRBV7-2 and TRBJ2-3, reads GAGVSQSPSNKVTEKGKDVELRCDPISGHTALYWYRQSLGQGLEFLIYFQGNSAPDKSGLPSDRFSAERTGGSVSTLTIQRTQQEDSAVYLCASSSGTSGRALYTQYFGPGTRLTVL.

The rearrangement uses TRBV27 and TRBJ1-4; 10 bases agree with TRBD1. Unmatched junction bases numbered 4, after V lost 4 bases and J lost 8 bases. This CDR3 contains 14 residues. Germline V gives CDR1 MNHEY, CDR2 SMNVEV (reference sequence). CDR3 bases: TGTGCCAGCAGTTCGGGACAGGGGTACGAAAAACTGTTTTTT. Translated: CASSSGQGYEKLFF. The full variable domain, with the rest looked up from reference TRBV27 and TRBJ1-4, is EAQVTQNPRYLITVTGKKLTVTCSQNMNHEYMSWYRQDPGLGLRQIYYSMNVEVTDKGDVPEGYKVSRKEKRNFPLILESPSPNQTSLYFCASSSGQGYEKLFFGSGTQLSVL.

The chain links TRBV20-1 to TRBJ1-1; no firm D call. The CDR3 has 15 amino acids. Per germline, CDR1 DFQATT and CDR2 SNEGSKA (reference sequence). Trimming removed 3 bases at V and 1 base at J, with 15 bases between. The CDR3 region is CSASTARSGNTEAFF. The CDR3 DNA reads as TGCAGTGCTAGTACGGCCCGATCAGGGAACACTGAAGCTTTCTTT.

This chain connects TRBV5-4 to TRBJ2-5; TRBD1 matches 7 bases. The CDR3 extends over 14 amino acids. The J segment lost 5 bases and the V segment lost 4 bases, leaving 8 bases of the junction unmatched. CDR1 SGHNT and CDR2 YYREEE come from the germline V gene (reference sequence). CDR3 protein: CASSRQGSRETQYF. In DNA form, the CDR3 reads TGTGCCAGCAGCCGACAGGGATCAAGGGAGACCCAGTACTTC.

The CDR3 region is CASTAGENQPQHF. CDR3 in DNA: TGCGCCAGCACCGCGGGGGAGAATCAGCCCCAGCATTTT. The chain recombines TRBV10-1 with TRBJ1-5; D possibly corresponds to TRBD1 (5 bases). The germline V gene has CDR1 WNHNN and CDR2 SYGVQD (reference sequence). V shed 7 bases and J shed 4 bases, with 11 bases lying between them. This CDR3 contains 13 residues.

The rearrangement uses TRBV15 and TRBJ2-1; no clear D. Germline V gene data show CDR1 as LNHNV and CDR2 as YYDKDF (reference sequence). CDR3 size: 13 residues. V was clipped by 3 bases and J by 6 bases, with 9 bases between them. The CDR3 sequence is CATSRVDINEQFF. Here the CDR3 DNA reads TGTGCCACCAGCAGGGTAGATATCAATGAGCAGTTCTTC.

V is TRBV23-1 and J is TRBJ2-7; tentatively, D is TRBD1 (6 bases). TRBV23-1 is classed as an ORF, of uncertain function. Trimming took 6 bases from V and 3 from J, leaving 18 bases between them. This CDR3 has 15 amino acids. CDR3 bases: TGCGCCAGCAGCCCCCCGGCAGGGGCAAACTACGAGCAGTACTTC. Translating gives CASSPPAGANYEQYF.

The V gene is TRBV23-1, the J gene TRBJ2-7; 8 bases are a match to TRBD1. TRBV23-1 is known as an ORF, though its function is uncertain. This CDR3 is built from 15 residues. V lost 6 bases to trimming and J lost 3 bases; unmatched junction nucleotides: 10. The CDR3 nucleotides are TGCGCCAGCAGCCTAACACACAGGGGGAGCTACGAGCAGTACTTC. Its protein is CASSLTHRGSYEQYF.